The 4 T cell receptor beta chains presented below share a single source sample, sequenced in a study of blood T cell repertoires in COVID-19. The protocol was immunoSEQ multiplex PCR, while the TCRdb copy is restricted to in-frame clones and leaves out a portion. The table records about 220,000 clones, over 75% of them present only once. The sequencing input was PBMCs or T cells enriched from blood (not recorded which). These receptors were taken from a woman aged 60-75 years who had recovered from COVID-19.

V is TRBV6-2 or TRBV6-3 and J is TRBJ1-5, with unresolved D. V was trimmed by 2 bases and J by 3 bases, leaving 8 bases between them. CDR3 length: 14 residues. Germline V gives CDR1 MNHEY, CDR2 SVGEGT. CDR3 sequence reads: CASSYVADNQPQHF. CDR3 nucleotide sequence: TGTGCCAGCAGTTACGTTGCAGACAATCAGCCCCAGCATTTT.

The rearrangement links TRBV29-1 to TRBJ2-7; possibly TRBD2 for D (5 bases). This CDR3 is built from 16 residues. Germline loops: CDR1 SQVTM, CDR2 ANQGSEA. The ends were cut back, 5 bases at V and 5 bases at J, with 25 bases in the middle. The CDR3 loop is CSVLIKTASPGNEQYF. CDR3 nucleotides: TGCAGCGTTCTTATAAAGACTGCATCCCCGGGGAACGAGCAGTACTTC.

The genes are TRBV3-1 (or the pseudogene TRBV3-2) and TRBJ2-1, with 10 bases aligning to TRBD2. Germline CDR1 reads LGHDT; CDR2 reads YNNKEL (reference sequence). This CDR3 has 15 residues. J gave up 4 bases and V 2 bases, and 2 bases lay outside the gene matches. The CDR3 nucleotides are TGTGCCAGCAGCCAACGGACTAGCGGATACAATGAGCAGTTCTTC. It codes for CASSQRTSGYNEQFF.

This clone was counted between two and nine times. The chain carries TRBV5-1 and TRBJ2-1, with 7 positions matching TRBD1. Germline values: CDR1 SGHRS, CDR2 YFSETQ. The length of the CDR3 is 16 residues. The V segment lost 6 bases and the J segment 2 bases; nucleotides outside the gene matches: 11. This chain's CDR3 is CASTPDRAGAYNEQFF. CDR3 DNA: TGCGCCAGCACCCCAGACAGGGCTGGCGCCTACAATGAGCAGTTCTTC.